A selection of T cell receptor beta chains follows, all from one sample in a study of CD8+CD57+ T cells in acquired aplastic anemia. TCRdb processed the reads anew with MiXCR; each CDR3 protein has one entry. The sample shows approximately 200,000 distinct CDR3 sequences, 55% to 70% of them seen only once. The sequenced sample consisted of sorted CD4+, CD8+, or CD8+CD57+ T cells (not recorded which) from PBMCs. These receptors originate from a human donor with severe aplastic anemia or a healthy control (not recorded which). The conserved cysteine and the conserved F or W are not part of the CDR3 here. Each record gives: V gene, J gene, CDR3 protein.

V gene: TRBV7-9; J gene: TRBJ2-2; CDR3 protein: ASGDRGRELF
V gene: TRBV6-5; J gene: TRBJ1-2; CDR3 protein: ASSYFLDNPNYGYT
V gene: TRBV5-8; J gene: TRBJ2-3; CDR3 protein: ASPTRGHGDTQY
V gene: TRBV7-2; J gene: TRBJ2-5; CDR3 protein: ASSLWGGTQY
V gene: TRBV12-3/TRBV12-4; J gene: TRBJ2-5; CDR3 protein: ASSFTGTGGTQY
V gene: TRBV20-1; J gene: TRBJ2-1; CDR3 protein: SASSMALSGMLF
V gene: TRBV10-1; J gene: TRBJ2-3; CDR3 protein: AISEGTSPSLWY
V gene: TRBV7-9; J gene: TRBJ2-1; CDR3 protein: ASSRTSDNEQF
V gene: TRBV13; J gene: TRBJ1-5; CDR3 protein: ASSSQPGISPQH
V gene: TRBV5-1; J gene: TRBJ2-7; CDR3 protein: ASSLDQISEQY
V gene: TRBV7-9; J gene: TRBJ1-6; CDR3 protein: ASSPRGRGDSPLH
V gene: TRBV27; J gene: TRBJ2-5; CDR3 protein: ASPRLGRGEKTQY
V gene: TRBV20-1; J gene: TRBJ1-3; CDR3 protein: SARQRAGNTIY
V gene: TRBV12-3/TRBV12-4; J gene: TRBJ2-7; CDR3 protein: ASSFGGRTYEQY
V gene: TRBV20-1; J gene: TRBJ2-1; CDR3 protein: SVKGVGNEQF
V gene: TRBV20-1; J gene: TRBJ1-6; CDR3 protein: SATDGGDEVSPLH
V gene: TRBV20-1; J gene: TRBJ2-5; CDR3 protein: SASTLRGAHETQY
V gene: TRBV15; J gene: TRBJ1-2; CDR3 protein: ATSSPWGQGNYGYT
V gene: TRBV20-1; J gene: TRBJ2-7; CDR3 protein: CASSPGPNYEQY
V gene: TRBV10-1; J gene: TRBJ1-1; CDR3 protein: ASNAGGTEAF
V gene: TRBV20-1; J gene: TRBJ1-6; CDR3 protein: SAGEGWRSPLH
V gene: TRBV9; J gene: TRBJ1-1; CDR3 protein: ASSVATGLNTEAF
V gene: TRBV7-2; J gene: TRBJ2-7; CDR3 protein: ASSPRWGTGHYEQY
V gene: TRBV29-1; J gene: TRBJ2-3; CDR3 protein: SVVLTHSSTDTHY
V gene: TRBV9; J gene: TRBJ2-5; CDR3 protein: ASSPSSHPQETQY